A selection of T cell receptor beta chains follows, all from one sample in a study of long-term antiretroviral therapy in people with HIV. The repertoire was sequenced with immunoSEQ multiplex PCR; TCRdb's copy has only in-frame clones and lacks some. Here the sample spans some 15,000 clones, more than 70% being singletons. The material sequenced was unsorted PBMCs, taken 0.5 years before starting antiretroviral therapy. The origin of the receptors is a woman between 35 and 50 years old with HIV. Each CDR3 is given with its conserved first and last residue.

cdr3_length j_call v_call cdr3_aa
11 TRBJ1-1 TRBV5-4 CASSYYGGMLF
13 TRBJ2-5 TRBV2 CASSETGQETQYF
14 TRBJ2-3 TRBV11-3 CASSLTASTDTQYF
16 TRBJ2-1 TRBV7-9 CASSSTSTESYNEQFF
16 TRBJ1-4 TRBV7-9 CASRSGRDRENEKLFF
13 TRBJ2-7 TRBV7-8 CASRRGTGYEQYF
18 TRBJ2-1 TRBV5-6 CASSLTSGRVFSYNEQFF
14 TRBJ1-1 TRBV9 CASSVSGGWTEAFF
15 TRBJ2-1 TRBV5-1 CASSLSLGVMDEQFF
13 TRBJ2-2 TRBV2 CASSVSSAGELFF
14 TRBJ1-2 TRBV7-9 CASSTGSLFYGYTF
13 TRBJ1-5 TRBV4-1 CASSQGINQPQHF
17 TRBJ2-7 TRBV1 CTSSQGRTGVITYEQYF
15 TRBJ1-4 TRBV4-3 CASSQDRGMGEKLFF
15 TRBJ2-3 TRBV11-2 CASSLGQGRADTQYF
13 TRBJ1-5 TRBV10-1 CASSESVERPQHF
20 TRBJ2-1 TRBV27 CASSLDGTGILQQLGNEQFF
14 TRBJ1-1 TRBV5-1 CASSLASTYTEAFF
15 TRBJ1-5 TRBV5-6 CASSLGTGSNQPQHF
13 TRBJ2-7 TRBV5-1 CASSLTGDNEQYF
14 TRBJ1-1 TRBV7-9 CASKGQERNTEAFF
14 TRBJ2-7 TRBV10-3 CAISEGTGSEEQYF
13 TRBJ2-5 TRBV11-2 CASSLGNQETQYF
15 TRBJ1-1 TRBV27 CASSPRTGGNTEAFF
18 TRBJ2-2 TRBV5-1 CASSLGVLTSPNTGELFF
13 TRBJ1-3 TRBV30 CAWSSGIGNTIYF
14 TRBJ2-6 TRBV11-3 CASSRPSGANVLTF
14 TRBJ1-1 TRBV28 CASSPPRMNTEAFF
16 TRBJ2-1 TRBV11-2 CASSAGQGKRYNEQFF
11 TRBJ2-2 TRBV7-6 CAGQDTGELFF